The 21 T cell receptor beta chains below were found in one sample sequenced in a study of CD4 T cells in relation to SARS-CoV-2 and coronaviruses. These TCRs are of unknown antigen specificity. Before the COVID-19 pandemic, during about 2010-2018, CD4+ T cells were taken from unexposed donors. After roughly ten days of culture, CD4+ T cells were isolated. The method was immunoSEQ multiplex PCR; TCRdb's version includes in-frame clones alone and lacks a portion of them. Of approximately 19,000 clones detected, more than 60% appear once; the ten largest clones hold roughly a sixth. Sequenced input: CD4+ T cells from PBMCs, cultured in vitro. The receptors here all came from a human donor in good health.

This clone was detected a few times. This sequence joins TRBV10-1 and TRBJ1-3; D not certain. CDR3 length: 15 residues. Germline V gives CDR1 WNHNN, CDR2 SYGVQD (reference sequence). V was pared by 2 bases and J by 3 bases, with 11 bases between. CDR3 protein: CASSEGGIHGNTIYF. The CDR3 bases are TGCGCCAGCAGTGAGGGCGGGATTCATGGAAACACCATATATTTT.

This clone showed up just once. The V call is TRBV10-2, the J call TRBJ1-2; 7 positions match TRBD1. The CDR3 runs to 17 residues. With 2 bases clipped from V and 4 bases from J, the junction kept 13 bases outside the gene matches. The V gene's germline CDR1 is WSHSY and CDR2 SAAADI. The CDR3 DNA follows: TGCGCCAGCAGTGAGCTACAGGGGAAACCGGGGGTCTATGGCTACACCTTC. Amino acid sequence: CASSELQGKPGVYGYTF.

The rearrangement uses TRBV30 and TRBJ1-3; possible D gene TRBD1, 6 bases. CDR1 GTSNPN and CDR2 SVGIG come from the germline V gene (reference sequence). CDR3 length: 13 amino acids. Trimming took off 5 bases at V and 0 bases at J, with 8 bases between the two ends. The CDR3, as DNA: TGTGCCTGGGAGACAGGCTCTGGAAACACCATATATTTT. It encodes CAWETGSGNTIYF.

The chain links TRBV7-2 to TRBJ2-1; D gene uncertain. CDR1 and CDR2 from the germline V gene are SGHTA and FQGNSA. Trimming cost V 0 bases and J 2 bases, with 8 bases left between them. CDR3 length equals 15 residues. CDR3 DNA sequence: TGTGCCAGCAGCTTAGCGTATCTACCCTACAATGAGCAGTTCTTC. It translates to CASSLAYLPYNEQFF.

There are a few counts of this clone. The chain is built from TRBV7-9 and TRBJ1-1; D remains unclear. V lost 2 bases to trimming and J lost 1 base, with 8 bases between them. This CDR3 is built from 14 residues. Germline V lookup: CDR1 SEHNR, CDR2 FQNEAQ (reference sequence). The CDR3 bases are TGTGCCAGCAGCTTATTAGGAAAGAACACTGAAGCTTTCTTT. Residues: CASSLLGKNTEAFF.

This CDR3 reads CASSLGRVDTEAFF. The CDR3 coding sequence is TGTGCCAGCAGTCTGGGCAGGGTAGACACTGAAGCTTTCTTT. The rearrangement links TRBV11-2 to TRBJ1-1; tentative D call: TRBD1 (5 bases). The CDR3 runs 14 residues. Per the germline V gene, CDR1 is SGHAT and CDR2 is FQNNGV. Between the trimmed V and J ends, which lost 6 bases and 3 bases, there was a span of 14 bases.

The chain recombines TRBV19 with TRBJ2-7; D is perhaps TRBD1 or TRBD2 (5 bases each). The CDR3 is 15 residues long. Looked up from germline, CDR1 is LNHDA and CDR2 is SQIVND (reference sequence). With 5 bases removed from V and 3 bases from J, the gap between germline ends came to 17 bases. Written as DNA, the CDR3 is TGTGCCAGTAGTCCTAGGGACGGTATTAACTACGAGCAGTACTTC. Its translation: CASSPRDGINYEQYF.

The chain links TRBV5-1 to TRBJ2-7; maybe TRBD1 (5 bases). With 3 bases removed from V and 4 bases from J, the gap between germline ends came to 14 bases. This CDR3 region has 14 residues. Germline CDR1 SGHRS, CDR2 YFSETQ. Here the CDR3 DNA reads TGCGCCAGCAGCTCGGACACGGATTCGTACGAGCAGTACTTC. This gives the protein CASSSDTDSYEQYF.

The rearrangement uses TRBV23-1 and TRBJ2-7; the match to TRBD2 covers 8 bases. TRBV23-1 is an ORF, and what it does is uncertain. The CDR3 consists of 16 residues. The J segment lost 2 bases and the V segment lost 4 bases, leaving 10 bases of the junction unmatched. This CDR3 reads CASSRYPGGPTYEQYF. As DNA, the CDR3 is TGCGCCAGCAGTCGCTATCCGGGAGGGCCAACCTACGAGCAGTACTTC.

The chain has TRBV11-2 and TRBJ2-5; possibly TRBD2 for D (7 bases). The CDR3 is made up of 15 amino acids. CDR1 and CDR2 from the germline V gene are SGHAT and FQNNGV. Trimming took off 5 bases at V and 2 bases at J, with 15 bases between the two ends. CDR3 nucleotide sequence: TGTGCCAGCAGCCGGGGGGCGAGGCAGCAAGAGACCCAGTACTTC. The encoded protein is CASSRGARQQETQYF.

As concerns this clone: The sample carries other DNA sequences with the same CDR3. The CDR3, as DNA: TGTGCCAGCAGCTTTTTACAGGGAGGGCAGCCCCAGCATTTT. It encodes CASSFLQGGQPQHF. The V and J genes are TRBV7-2 and TRBJ1-5, with a tentative D call TRBD1 (6 bases). Trimming shortened V by 3 bases and J by 7 bases, and 13 bases separated the two germline ends. CDR1 is SGHTA, CDR2 FQGNSA, per germline. The CDR3 extends over 14 amino acids.

The chain carries TRBV5-5 and TRBJ1-2, with D unresolved. The V gene's germline CDR1 is SGHKS and CDR2 YYEKEE (reference sequence). Trimming removed 4 bases at V and 1 base at J, with 8 bases between. The CDR3 has 13 residues. CDR3 coding DNA: TGTGCCAGCAGCCGACGGGGTAACTATGGCTACACCTTC. Translating it yields CASSRRGNYGYTF.

Only one count was recorded for this clone. The chain has TRBV11-2 and TRBJ2-7; D possibly corresponds to TRBD2 (7 bases). Germline values: CDR1 SGHAT, CDR2 FQNNGV. This CDR3 has 14 residues. V was shortened by 5 bases and J by 3 bases, with 14 bases between the two germline ends. The CDR3 sequence is CASSKGGGLYEQYF. In DNA form, the CDR3 reads TGTGCCAGCAGCAAAGGGGGGGGGCTCTACGAGCAGTACTTC.

The chain has TRBV20-1 and TRBJ2-7; TRBD2 matches 7 bases. The CDR3 has 14 amino acids. V was clipped by 3 bases and J by 0 bases; unmatched bases: 5. Germline assignment: CDR1 DFQATT and CDR2 SNEGSKA (reference sequence). The DNA for the CDR3 is TGCAGTGCTAGTGCGGGAGTTCTCTCCTACGAGCAGTACTTC. Its protein is CSASAGVLSYEQYF.

The DNA for the CDR3 is TGCGCCAGCAGCTGGGGACTGGGGAGGAGAACCTCCTACAATGAGCAGTTCTTC. It specifies CASSWGLGRRTSYNEQFF. V usage is TRBV5-1 and J usage is TRBJ2-1; maybe TRBD2 (6 bases). Germline values: CDR1 SGHRS, CDR2 YFSETQ. The CDR3 has 18 amino acids. Trimming removed 3 bases from V and 0 bases from J, with 19 bases in between.

The chain recombines TRBV9 with TRBJ1-6; D unclear. Deletions cut 0 bases from V and 0 bases from J, with 7 bases between. Germline values: CDR1 SGDLS, CDR2 YYNGEE. There are 16 residues in the CDR3. The CDR3 bases are TGTGCCAGCAGCGTAGAAACTTACTCCTATAATTCACCCCTCCACTTT. Translating gives CASSVETYSYNSPLHF.

The J gene is TRBJ1-4, the V gene TRBV19, with D uncertain. This CDR3 spans 11 amino acids. Germline V gene data show CDR1 as LNHDA and CDR2 as SQIVND (reference sequence). Trimming took off 11 bases at V and 4 bases at J, with 8 bases between the two ends. CDR3 loop: CAPSLNEKLFF. For the CDR3, the DNA is TGTGCCCCATCCCTTAATGAAAAACTGTTTTTT. Based on the CDR3 plus reference TRBV19 and TRBJ1-4, the full variable domain is DGGITQSPKYLFRKEGQNVTLSCEQNLNHDAMYWYRQDPGQGLRLIYYSQIVNDFQKGDIAEGYSVSREKKESFPLTVTSAQKNPTAFYLCAPSLNEKLFFGSGTQLSVL.

The rearrangement links TRBV5-1 to TRBJ1-4; D might be TRBD1 (6 bases). The CDR3 covers 17 residues. Germline CDR1 is SGHRS and CDR2 is YFSETQ. With 0 bases removed from V and 3 bases from J, the gap between germline ends came to 15 bases. Here the CDR3 DNA reads TGCGCCAGCAGCTTGGCAAGAGACAGGACCTCTAATGAAAAACTGTTTTTT. It specifies CASSLARDRTSNEKLFF.

The CDR3 loop reads CASSDEEPSMDSITDTQYF. The DNA for the CDR3 is TGCGCCAGCAGTGATGAAGAACCCTCGATGGACAGTATCACAGATACGCAGTATTTT. The gene calls are TRBV10-1 and TRBJ2-3; perhaps TRBD1 as D (6 bases). Germline V CDR1 and CDR2: WNHNN, SYGVQD (reference sequence). Trimming took 3 bases from V and 2 from J, leaving 24 bases between them. This CDR3 region has 19 residues.

This chain connects TRBV18 to TRBJ1-4; TRBD1 is a possible D gene (5 bases). V was trimmed by 4 bases and J by 5 bases, leaving 17 bases between them. The length of the CDR3 is 16 residues. Germline CDR1 and CDR2: KGHSH and LQKENI. CDR3 residues: CASSRPGAEGNEKLFF. The CDR3 region has the DNA TGTGCCAGCTCACGACCCGGGGCGGAGGGAAATGAAAAACTGTTTTTT.

The V call is TRBV5-4, the J call TRBJ2-5; 14 nucleotides match TRBD2. This CDR3 is built from 16 residues. V trimming: 0 bases; J trimming: 9 bases; junction bases outside the gene matches: 7. Germline V gene lookup returns CDR1 SGHNT and CDR2 YYREEE (reference sequence). CDR3 sequence: CASSLGTSGGSRAQYF. In DNA, the CDR3 is TGTGCCAGCAGCTTGGGGACTAGCGGGGGGTCCAGGGCCCAGTACTTC.